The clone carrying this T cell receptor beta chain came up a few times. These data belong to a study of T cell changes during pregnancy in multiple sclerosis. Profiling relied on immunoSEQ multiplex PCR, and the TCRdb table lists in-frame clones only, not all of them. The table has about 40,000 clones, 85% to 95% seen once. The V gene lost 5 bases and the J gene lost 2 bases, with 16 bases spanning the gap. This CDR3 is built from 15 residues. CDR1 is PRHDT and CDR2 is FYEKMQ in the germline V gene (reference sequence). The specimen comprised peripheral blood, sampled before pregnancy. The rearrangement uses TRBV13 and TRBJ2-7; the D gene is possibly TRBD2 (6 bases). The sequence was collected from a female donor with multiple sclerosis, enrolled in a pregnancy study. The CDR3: CASSPSRGNTYEQYF. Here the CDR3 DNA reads TGTGCCAGCAGCCCTTCCCGCGGGAACACCTACGAGCAGTACTTC.